This record looks at one T cell receptor (beta chain) sequence and its context. These data are taken from a study of low-dose radiotherapy and immunotherapy resistance in tumors. Study details: Patients were treated with intravenous nivolumab at 240 mg every two weeks and were also dosed with ipilimumab at 1 mg/kg every six weeks.

With TRAV- and TRBV-specific primers, first-strand cDNA was made, covering the alpha and beta chains. Amplification of TCRs used a constant-region primer and V-primer adapter for around 20 PCR cycles. TCRdb ran MiXCR on the reads and lists one entry per CDR3 protein. The sample consists of some 46,000 distinct CDR3 sequences, less than 30% of them appearing once. CDR3 size: 15 residues. Time point denoted: after trial treatment. Treatment in this sample: LDRT plus nivolumab, ipilimumab, low-dose cyclophosphamide and aspirin (RACIN trial). The sequenced sample was PBMCs, obtained after low-dose radiotherapy plus immunotherapy. The clonotype originates from a male donor with prostate cancer. The rearrangement links TRBV21-1 to TRBJ2-1; the table's D gene call, TRBD1, was not cross checked with the DNA. TRBV21-1 has pseudogene status. The CDR3 reads CASSRGAGDFHEQFF. CDR3 in DNA: TGTGCCAGCAGCCGGGGGGCGGGAGATTTCCATGAGCAGTTCTTC.